This is a list of T cell receptor beta chains from one sample in a study of cytomegalovirus exposure and HLA in healthy donors. This table comes from immunoSEQ multiplex PCR, and its TCRdb copy is limited to in-frame clones, with some not included. The table has 100,000 to 150,000 clones, 80% to 90% seen once. The sequenced sample was PBMCs. These receptors all stem from a woman aged 18-29 years in good health and CMV-seronegative. The CDR3 runs from the conserved cysteine through the conserved F or W. D genes are given only for firm matches. Only part of the rows carry a size: once, few, many, or a class if the clone is expanded.

D: TRBD2
size: once
V: TRBV6-5
J: TRBJ2-1
CDR3: CASSYPHDGRAGEQFF
DNA: TGTGCCAGCAGTTACCCTCATGATGGGAGGGCCGGTGAGCAGTTCTTC

D: TRBD2
size: once
V: TRBV7-9
J: TRBJ2-7
CDR3: CASLGGSSYEQYF
DNA: TGTGCCAGCTTAGGCGGGAGCTCCTACGAGCAGTACTTC

D: TRBD1
size: once
V: TRBV28
J: TRBJ1-2
CDR3: CASSSNRGLYGYTF
DNA: TGTGCCAGCAGTTCAAACAGGGGCCTCTATGGCTACACCTTC

D: .
size: .
V: TRBV10-3
J: TRBJ1-4
CDR3: CAISVSWGANEKLFF
DNA: TGTGCCATCAGTGTATCCTGGGGGGCTAATGAAAAACTGTTTTTT

D: TRBD2
size: .
V: TRBV29-1
J: TRBJ2-5
CDR3: CSAGRAGGPGETQYF
DNA: TGCAGCGCCGGAAGGGCGGGGGGGCCAGGAGAGACCCAGTACTTC

D: .
size: .
V: TRBV10-3
J: TRBJ1-1
CDR3: CAISELQGVGTEAFF
DNA: TGTGCCATCAGTGAGTTACAGGGTGTGGGCACTGAAGCTTTCTTT

D: .
size: .
V: TRBV28
J: TRBJ2-5
CDR3: CASSFSRGVETQYF
DNA: TGTGCCAGCAGTTTCTCTAGGGGTGTGGAGACCCAGTACTTC

D: .
size: .
V: TRBV7-9
J: TRBJ2-5
CDR3: CASSLVRVIRQETQYF
DNA: TGTGCCAGCAGCTTGGTCCGCGTAATCCGCCAAGAGACCCAGTACTTC

D: TRBD1
size: .
V: TRBV11-2
J: TRBJ2-1
CDR3: CASSTTEGARWGEQFF
DNA: TGTGCCAGCAGCACAACCGAGGGGGCGCGATGGGGTGAGCAGTTCTTC

D: .
size: .
V: TRBV19
J: TRBJ2-6
CDR3: CASSLRGRSSGANVLTF
DNA: TGTGCCAGTAGTCTCAGGGGACGGTCCTCTGGGGCCAACGTCCTGACTTTC

D: .
size: .
V: TRBV7-2
J: TRBJ2-1
CDR3: CASSLAQGLPYNEQFF
DNA: TGTGCCAGCAGCTTAGCTCAGGGTCTACCCTACAATGAGCAGTTCTTC

D: .
size: .
V: TRBV4-2
J: TRBJ1-3
CDR3: CASRPGTFDTIYF
DNA: TGTGCCAGCAGGCCCGGGACATTTGACACCATATATTTT

D: .
size: .
V: TRBV5-1
J: TRBJ2-3
CDR3: CASSLVGADTQYF
DNA: TGCGCCAGCAGCTTGGTAGGGGCAGATACGCAGTATTTT

D: TRBD2
size: .
V: TRBV4-1
J: TRBJ2-1
CDR3: CASSQASGGFNEQFF
DNA: TGCGCCAGCAGCCAAGCTAGCGGGGGCTTTAATGAGCAGTTCTTC

D: TRBD2
size: .
V: TRBV7-9
J: TRBJ2-2
CDR3: CASSPTSGGPNTGELFF
DNA: TGTGCCAGCAGCCCCACTAGCGGGGGGCCGAACACCGGGGAGCTGTTTTTT

D: .
size: .
V: TRBV11-3
J: TRBJ1-1
CDR3: CASSSAGDNTEAFF
DNA: TGTGCCAGCAGCTCCGCCGGAGATAACACTGAAGCTTTCTTT

D: TRBD2
size: .
V: TRBV28
J: TRBJ2-7
CDR3: CASGYPLALAVF
DNA: TGTGCCAGCGGGTATCCTCTCGCGCTAGCGGTCTTC

D: .
size: .
V: TRBV30
J: TRBJ1-4
CDR3: CAWSPQRNEKLFF
DNA: TGTGCCTGGAGCCCTCAGAGGAATGAAAAACTGTTTTTT

D: TRBD1
size: .
V: TRBV27
J: TRBJ2-1
CDR3: CASSLGTAYNEQFF
DNA: TGTGCCAGCAGCTTGGGGACAGCGTACAATGAGCAGTTCTTC

D: .
size: .
V: TRBV7-2
J: TRBJ1-6
CDR3: CASSFQGSNSPLHF
DNA: TGTGCCAGCAGTTTCCAGGGGAGTAATTCACCCCTCCACTTT

D: TRBD2
size: .
V: TRBV5-1
J: TRBJ2-1
CDR3: CASSLSGASSYNEQFF
DNA: TGCGCCAGCAGCCTAAGCGGGGCTTCCTCCTACAATGAGCAGTTCTTC

D: TRBD1
size: once
V: TRBV7-9
J: TRBJ2-3
CDR3: CASSPTGTTDTQYF
DNA: TGTGCCAGCAGCCCGACAGGGACCACAGATACGCAGTATTTT

D: .
size: .
V: TRBV21-1
J: TRBJ1-2
CDR3: CATRTGPFGHTF
DNA: TGTGCCACCCGGACAGGCCCGTTCGGCCACACCTTC

D: TRBD2
size: few
V: TRBV5-1
J: TRBJ2-1
CDR3: CASSPGLAGENEQFF
DNA: TGCGCCAGCAGCCCGGGACTAGCGGGGGAGAATGAGCAGTTCTTC

D: TRBD1
size: .
V: TRBV30
J: TRBJ1-1
CDR3: CAWQGTANTEAFF
DNA: TGTGCCTGGCAAGGGACAGCGAACACTGAAGCTTTCTTT

D: .
size: .
V: TRBV19
J: TRBJ1-5
CDR3: CASSIRSGARQPQHF
DNA: TGTGCCAGTAGTATTCGTTCAGGGGCCAGACAGCCCCAGCATTTT

D: TRBD2
size: .
V: TRBV9
J: TRBJ2-2
CDR3: CASSVLAGFGGELFF
DNA: TGTGCCAGCAGCGTACTAGCGGGCTTTGGGGGGGAGCTGTTTTTT

D: .
size: .
V: TRBV27
J: TRBJ1-2
CDR3: CASSSSGVNYGYTF
DNA: TGTGCCAGCAGTTCGTCAGGCGTGAACTATGGCTACACCTTC

D: .
size: .
V: TRBV19
J: TRBJ1-1
CDR3: CASTRDREAFF
DNA: TGTGCCAGTACTCGCGACAGAGAAGCTTTCTTT

D: .
size: .
V: TRBV29-1
J: TRBJ2-3
CDR3: CSVEREDTQYF
DNA: TGCAGCGTTGAAAGAGAGGATACGCAGTATTTT

D: .
size: .
V: TRBV28
J: TRBJ1-1
CDR3: CASSLGGRATNTEAFF
DNA: TGTGCCAGCAGTTTAGGGGGCAGGGCGACAAACACTGAAGCTTTCTTT

D: TRBD1
size: .
V: TRBV30
J: TRBJ2-3
CDR3: CAWRWLGDRGPDTQYF
DNA: TGTGCCTGGAGGTGGCTCGGGGACAGGGGGCCAGATACGCAGTATTTT

D: .
size: .
V: TRBV6-4
J: TRBJ2-2
CDR3: CASSWQGNTGELFF
DNA: TGTGCCAGCAGTTGGCAGGGCAACACCGGGGAGCTGTTTTTT

D: .
size: .
V: TRBV7-9
J: TRBJ2-1
CDR3: CASSPQGGSYNEQFF
DNA: TGTGCCAGCAGCCCCCAGGGGGGTTCCTACAATGAGCAGTTCTTC

D: TRBD2
size: .
V: TRBV11-3
J: TRBJ2-1
CDR3: CASSSQPSGISYNEQFF
DNA: TGTGCCAGCAGCTCTCAGCCCAGCGGGATCTCCTACAATGAGCAGTTCTTC

D: .
size: .
V: TRBV21-1
J: TRBJ2-3
CDR3: CATRAGFRSTDTQYF
DNA: TGTGCCACCCGGGCGGGCTTTCGAAGCACAGATACGCAGTATTTT

D: .
size: .
V: TRBV28
J: TRBJ2-7
CDR3: CASSSQGREQYF
DNA: TGTGCCAGCAGTTCTCAGGGTCGGGAGCAGTACTTC